This TCR beta chain was observed in a study of T cells in Graves' hyperthyroidism and ophthalmopathy (dated by TCRdb to the late 2010s). Looking at the study overall: Peripheral blood samples were taken at initial diagnosis, before any treatment was given. The roughly 90 discovery patients were divided at random into training and test sets in a 7:3 ratio. In addition, the study compared T-cell repertoires in thyroid tissue and in blood from six Graves' hyperthyroidism patients. Whether ophthalmopathy could be predicted prospectively was tested in an independent validation cohort made up of 18 to 20 hyperthyroidism patients plus 17 patients who later progressed to ophthalmopathy. TCR V-J signatures able to tell the groups apart were searched for in a discovery cohort of approximately 95 patients, of whom under 45 had Graves' ophthalmopathy and around 58 had stable Graves' hyperthyroidism. TCR Vbeta CDR3 sequencing of some 140 peripheral blood samples (43 ophthalmopathy, some 75 hyperthyroidism and approximately 17 progressor patients) is reported in the paper. Following sampling, methimazole starting at 30 mg daily was given to hyperthyroidism patients, and high-dose intravenous methylprednisolone was given to ophthalmopathy patients. Summary of the overall study and its limitations: Sample size was not statistically predetermined, and investigators were not blinded to group allocation. Most expanded thyroid clonotypes (frequency above 0.001) were also found in blood, which suggests that blood repertoires may mirror thyroid immune responses. In cross-validation, a model built on a 13 V-J signature told ophthalmopathy apart from stable hyperthyroidism with 85% to 90% sensitivity and around 81% specificity, and in testing the same model reached 80%/75%. During validation, the model predicted progression to ophthalmopathy a median of approximately 6.5 months ahead of onset, with roughly 65% sensitivity and about 72% specificity.

The TCR beta CDR3 regions were amplified from the RNA transcripts. A first-round RT-PCR of the TCR CDR3 used the HTBI primer set with the Qiagen OneStep RT-PCR kit. Libraries were constructed in a second round of multiplex PCR, after which size selection and purification were performed. The libraries were sequenced on an Illumina HiSeq2000 using paired-end 100 bp reads. The original methods were these. SOAPnuke was used to process the raw data, throwing out any read that contained adapters or uncalled bases, had a mean Phred below 15, or lacked an exact constant-primer or identifier match. COPE v1.2.5 was used to merge high-quality paired reads, and clonotypes were defined as unique nucleotide sequences. MiTCR v1.1 was used to align the clonotypes against IMGT TRBV, TRBD and TRBJ reference segments. The analysis was restricted to V-J combinations with a frequency above 0.0001, which together covered 98% to 99.2% of the repertoires. A TCS score was defined as the ratio between F50 (clonal expansion) and ExV (chaos), using BLOSUM62-based TCRdist between CDR3 peptides within each V-J. Welch's t-statistics and random forest reduced some 510 V-J features to 10 to 15, which were used in a naive Bayes classifier (R e1071). The public reads were reprocessed in TCRdb via fastp at Q25 and MiXCR, keeping in-frame beta chains. Rows matching on CDR3 protein sequence are summarized as one entry with the most common DNA and genes. The V and J calls were not made by the authors but by TCRdb's processing. The sample includes approximately 250,000 distinct CDR3 sequences, with approximately 23% observed a single time. The ten largest make up about 40% of the sample.

There are 13 amino acids in the CDR3, from cysteine to phenylalanine inclusive. Here the CDR3 DNA is all that survives: 39 bases in frame from base 1. The germline V gene sets CDR1 to SGHAT and CDR2 to FQNNGV. Relative to germline, V is missing 5 bases and J is missing 5 bases, with 5 bases of the junction outside any gene match. In the ophthalmopathy patients, disease was moderately to severely active, with a Clinical Activity Score of 3 or more, a NOSPECS grade of 4 or more, and a duration of less than 3 months. The study excluded patients with uncontrolled infections, other autoimmune diseases, pregnancy or lactation. Diagnoses relied on clinical symptoms, serum thyroxine and TRAb, thyroid ultrasound and orbital computed tomography. Ficoll-Paque density gradient centrifugation was used to isolate PBMCs from approximately 10 ml of fresh peripheral blood. Total RNA was extracted using Trizol reagent, and RNA quality was assessed on an Agilent 2100 Bioanalyzer.

This clonotype showed up just a few times. What this receptor recognizes is not known. No base quality values were provided; no much bigger clone lies one nucleotide off. What was sequenced was blood. This sequence originates from a woman between 40 and 50 years old with Graves' ophthalmopathy. This chain is built from TRBV11-2 and TRBJ2-5; TRBD1 aligns with 7 central bases. The CDR3 here reads CASSRDSPETQYF. The DNA sequence is as follows: TGTGCCAGCAGCCGGGACAGCCCGGAGACCCAGTACTTC.